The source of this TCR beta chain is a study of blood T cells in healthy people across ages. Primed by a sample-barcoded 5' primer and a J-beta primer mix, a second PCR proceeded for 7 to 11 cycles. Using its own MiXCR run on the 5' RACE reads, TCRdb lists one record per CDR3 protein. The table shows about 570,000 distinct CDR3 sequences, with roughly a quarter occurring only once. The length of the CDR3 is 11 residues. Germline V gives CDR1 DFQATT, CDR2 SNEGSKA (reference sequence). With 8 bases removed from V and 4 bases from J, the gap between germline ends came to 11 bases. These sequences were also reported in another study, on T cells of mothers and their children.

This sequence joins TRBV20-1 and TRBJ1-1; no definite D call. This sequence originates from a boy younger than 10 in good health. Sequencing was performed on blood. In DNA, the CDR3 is TGCAGTCTCCCGGGCGCCACTGAAGCTTTCTTT. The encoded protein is CSLPGATEAFF.